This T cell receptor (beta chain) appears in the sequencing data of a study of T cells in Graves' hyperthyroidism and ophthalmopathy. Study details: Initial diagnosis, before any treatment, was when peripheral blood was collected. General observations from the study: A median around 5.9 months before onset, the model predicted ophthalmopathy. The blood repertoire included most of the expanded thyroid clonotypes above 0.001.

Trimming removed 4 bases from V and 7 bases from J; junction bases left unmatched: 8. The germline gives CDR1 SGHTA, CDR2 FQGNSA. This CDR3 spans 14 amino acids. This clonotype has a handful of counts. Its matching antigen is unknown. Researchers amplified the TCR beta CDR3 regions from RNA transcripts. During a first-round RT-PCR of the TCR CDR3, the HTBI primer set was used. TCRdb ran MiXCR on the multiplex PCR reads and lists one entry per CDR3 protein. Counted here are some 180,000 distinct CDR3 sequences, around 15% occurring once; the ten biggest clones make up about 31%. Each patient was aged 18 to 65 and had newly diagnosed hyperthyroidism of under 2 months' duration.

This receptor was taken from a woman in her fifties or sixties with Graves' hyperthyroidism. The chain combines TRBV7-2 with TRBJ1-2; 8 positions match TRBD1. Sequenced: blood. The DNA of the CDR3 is TGTGCCAGCAGCTCGGGACAGGTGAAGTCTGGCTACACCTTC. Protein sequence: CASSSGQVKSGYTF.